The rows below give T cell receptor beta chains drawn from one sample of a study of cytotoxic CD8 clonotypes in ibrutinib-treated CLL. Sequencing used immunoSEQ multiplex PCR; TCRdb keeps in-frame clones, though not all of them. The repertoire holds about 250,000 clones, under 75% seen once, with 15% to 17% in the top ten. Here the sequenced sample was PBMCs, taken after 24 months of ibrutinib treatment. These receptors were taken from a human donor with chronic lymphocytic leukemia. The CDR3 runs from the conserved cysteine through the conserved F or W. The D gene is left open where the match is weak. Clone sizes are given selectively: once, few, many, or a class where the clone is expanded.

j_gene: TRBJ1-2; v_gene: TRBV9; d_gene: TRBD1; abundance: .; CDR3aa: CASSPRTGVNYGYTF; CDR3nt: TGTGCCAGCAGCCCCAGGACAGGGGTGAACTATGGCTACACCTTC
j_gene: TRBJ1-1; v_gene: TRBV14; d_gene: .; abundance: .; CDR3aa: CASSKTHGARGNTEAFF; CDR3nt: TGTGCCAGCAGCAAGACCCATGGGGCCAGGGGGAACACTGAAGCTTTCTTT
j_gene: TRBJ1-2; v_gene: TRBV6-6; d_gene: .; abundance: .; CDR3aa: CASGATGHYGYTF; CDR3nt: TGTGCCAGCGGGGCCACTGGGCACTATGGCTACACCTTC
j_gene: TRBJ1-2; v_gene: TRBV10-3; d_gene: TRBD1; abundance: .; CDR3aa: CAISDWQGEGANYGYTF; CDR3nt: TGTGCCATCAGTGATTGGCAGGGGGAAGGGGCTAACTATGGCTACACCTTC
j_gene: TRBJ2-2; v_gene: TRBV5-1; d_gene: .; abundance: .; CDR3aa: CATSSGAANTGELFF; CDR3nt: TGCGCCACCTCCAGCGGAGCCGCGAACACCGGGGAGCTGTTTTTT
j_gene: TRBJ2-3; v_gene: TRBV29-1; d_gene: .; abundance: few; CDR3aa: CSVEDLLGIFGDTQYF; CDR3nt: TGCAGCGTTGAAGACCTATTAGGGATTTTTGGAGATACGCAGTATTTT
j_gene: TRBJ2-3; v_gene: TRBV18; d_gene: TRBD2; abundance: .; CDR3aa: CASSPQRDSTDTQYF; CDR3nt: TGTGCCAGCTCACCACAGCGGGATAGCACAGATACGCAGTATTTT
j_gene: TRBJ1-2; v_gene: TRBV13; d_gene: .; abundance: .; CDR3aa: CASSLREGALHPWGYTF; CDR3nt: TGTGCCAGCAGCTTAAGGGAAGGGGCCCTGCATCCTTGGGGCTACACCTTC
j_gene: TRBJ1-1; v_gene: TRBV6-1; d_gene: TRBD1; abundance: once; CDR3aa: CASRHPGTGDTEAFF; CDR3nt: TGTGCCAGCAGACACCCCGGGACAGGGGACACTGAAGCTTTCTTT
j_gene: TRBJ1-2; v_gene: TRBV27; d_gene: .; abundance: few; CDR3aa: CASSLQGANYGYTF; CDR3nt: TGTGCCAGCAGTTTACAGGGAGCTAACTATGGCTACACCTTC
j_gene: TRBJ2-7; v_gene: TRBV9; d_gene: .; abundance: few; CDR3aa: CASSGEVGYEQYF; CDR3nt: TGTGCCAGCAGCGGGGAGGTCGGTTACGAGCAGTACTTC
j_gene: TRBJ1-3; v_gene: TRBV9; d_gene: .; abundance: .; CDR3aa: CASSTNQGYSGNTIYF; CDR3nt: TGTGCCAGCAGCACAAACCAGGGCTACTCTGGAAACACCATATATTTT
j_gene: TRBJ2-1; v_gene: TRBV9; d_gene: TRBD2; abundance: few; CDR3aa: CASSVGLAETEQFF; CDR3nt: TGTGCCAGCAGCGTAGGTCTAGCGGAGACTGAGCAGTTCTTC
j_gene: TRBJ2-1; v_gene: TRBV29-1; d_gene: .; abundance: .; CDR3aa: CSAFMRSLVGDEQFF; CDR3nt: TGCAGCGCATTCATGCGCTCCCTGGTGGGTGATGAGCAGTTCTTC
j_gene: TRBJ2-6; v_gene: TRBV9; d_gene: .; abundance: few; CDR3aa: CASSVDSGANVLTF; CDR3nt: TGTGCCAGCAGCGTTGACTCTGGGGCCAACGTCCTGACTTTC
j_gene: TRBJ2-7; v_gene: TRBV19; d_gene: .; abundance: .; CDR3aa: CASSVRDGPYEQYF; CDR3nt: TGTGCCAGTAGTGTCCGGGACGGTCCCTACGAGCAGTACTTC
j_gene: TRBJ1-3; v_gene: TRBV29-1; d_gene: .; abundance: .; CDR3aa: CSVCEGVTGNTIYF; CDR3nt: TGCAGCGTCTGCGAGGGGGTAACTGGAAACACCATATATTTT
j_gene: TRBJ1-2; v_gene: TRBV19; d_gene: .; abundance: .; CDR3aa: CASSYGDGYTF; CDR3nt: TGTGCCAGTAGTTACGGAGATGGCTACACCTTC
j_gene: TRBJ2-2; v_gene: TRBV9; d_gene: .; abundance: .; CDR3aa: CASGTAPNTGELFF; CDR3nt: TGTGCCAGCGGAACAGCACCGAACACCGGGGAGCTGTTTTTT
j_gene: TRBJ2-7; v_gene: TRBV27; d_gene: .; abundance: .; CDR3aa: CASSSGVVEQYF; CDR3nt: TGTGCCAGCAGTTCAGGGGTGGTCGAGCAGTACTTC
j_gene: TRBJ1-4; v_gene: TRBV6-6; d_gene: .; abundance: .; CDR3aa: CASSYIADEKLFF; CDR3nt: TGTGCCAGCAGTTACATAGCCGATGAAAAACTGTTTTTT
j_gene: TRBJ1-2; v_gene: TRBV4-3; d_gene: .; abundance: once; CDR3aa: CASSQDLGPRGYTF; CDR3nt: TGCGCCAGCAGCCAAGATCTGGGGCCACGCGGCTACACCTTC
j_gene: TRBJ2-7; v_gene: TRBV13; d_gene: .; abundance: .; CDR3aa: CASSLGSYEQYF; CDR3nt: TGTGCCAGCAGCTTAGGGTCCTACGAGCAGTACTTC
j_gene: TRBJ2-3; v_gene: TRBV9; d_gene: .; abundance: .; CDR3aa: CASSVGRRGTDTQYF; CDR3nt: TGTGCCAGCAGCGTAGGGCGGAGAGGTACAGATACGCAGTATTTT
j_gene: TRBJ1-2; v_gene: TRBV28; d_gene: TRBD1; abundance: .; CDR3aa: CASSLLGHRGGGYTF; CDR3nt: TGTGCCAGCAGTTTACTCGGCCACAGGGGGGGTGGCTACACCTTC
j_gene: TRBJ1-1; v_gene: TRBV4-3; d_gene: .; abundance: .; CDR3aa: CASSPSKGTEAFF; CDR3nt: TGCGCCAGCAGCCCCTCGAAGGGGACTGAAGCTTTCTTT
j_gene: TRBJ1-2; v_gene: TRBV7-9; d_gene: TRBD1; abundance: .; CDR3aa: CASSSAIGDSFNYGYTF; CDR3nt: TGTGCCAGCAGCTCCGCCATCGGGGACAGCTTTAACTATGGCTACACCTTC
j_gene: TRBJ2-7; v_gene: TRBV27; d_gene: TRBD2; abundance: few; CDR3aa: CASSRLLAGGGAEQYF; CDR3nt: TGTGCCAGCAGTAGATTACTAGCGGGAGGCGGGGCGGAGCAGTACTTC
j_gene: TRBJ1-2; v_gene: TRBV7-9; d_gene: .; abundance: .; CDR3aa: CASEWEVYGYTF; CDR3nt: TGTGCCAGCGAATGGGAAGTCTATGGCTACACCTTC
j_gene: TRBJ1-1; v_gene: TRBV20-1; d_gene: .; abundance: .; CDR3aa: CSASTRTEAFF; CDR3nt: TGCAGTGCTAGCACGCGCACTGAAGCTTTCTTT
j_gene: TRBJ2-2; v_gene: TRBV5-1; d_gene: TRBD1; abundance: .; CDR3aa: CASSPGTGMNTGELFF; CDR3nt: TGCGCCAGCAGTCCCGGGACAGGGATGAACACCGGGGAGCTGTTTTTT
j_gene: TRBJ2-7; v_gene: TRBV7-2; d_gene: .; abundance: .; CDR3aa: CASSLERGPSYEQYF; CDR3nt: TGTGCCAGCAGCTTAGAGCGCGGGCCCTCCTACGAGCAGTACTTC
j_gene: TRBJ1-1; v_gene: TRBV18; d_gene: .; abundance: few; CDR3aa: CASSPVKQNTEAFF; CDR3nt: TGTGCCAGCTCACCAGTAAAGCAGAACACTGAAGCTTTCTTT
j_gene: TRBJ1-2; v_gene: TRBV4-2; d_gene: TRBD1; abundance: .; CDR3aa: CASSPRDRGLFYGYTF; CDR3nt: TGTGCCAGCAGCCCCCGGGACAGGGGGCTTTTCTATGGCTACACCTTC
j_gene: TRBJ2-2; v_gene: TRBV6-1; d_gene: .; abundance: once; CDR3aa: CASNRGTHTGELFF; CDR3nt: TGTGCCAGCAACCGCGGGACACACACCGGGGAGCTGTTTTTT
j_gene: TRBJ2-3; v_gene: TRBV20-1; d_gene: .; abundance: .; CDR3aa: CSARATDTQYF; CDR3nt: TGCAGTGCTAGGGCCACAGATACGCAGTATTTT
j_gene: TRBJ2-2; v_gene: TRBV14; d_gene: TRBD2; abundance: .; CDR3aa: CASSQGAGGIGTGELFF; CDR3nt: TGTGCCAGCAGCCAAGGGGCCGGGGGGATCGGCACCGGGGAGCTGTTTTTT
j_gene: TRBJ2-1; v_gene: TRBV5-1; d_gene: .; abundance: .; CDR3aa: CASSLDTWAYNEQFF; CDR3nt: TGCGCCAGCAGCTTGGATACGTGGGCCTACAATGAGCAGTTCTTC
j_gene: TRBJ2-7; v_gene: TRBV7-9; d_gene: .; abundance: .; CDR3aa: CASSPPGGGYEQYF; CDR3nt: TGTGCCAGCAGCCCCCCCGGGGGAGGCTACGAGCAGTACTTC
j_gene: TRBJ2-3; v_gene: TRBV2; d_gene: .; abundance: .; CDR3aa: CASKGTHTDTQYF; CDR3nt: TGTGCCAGCAAAGGGACCCACACAGATACGCAGTATTTT
j_gene: TRBJ2-7; v_gene: TRBV6-5; d_gene: TRBD2; abundance: .; CDR3aa: CASRLAESSYEQYF; CDR3nt: TGTGCCAGTCGCCTAGCGGAGAGTTCCTACGAGCAGTACTTC
j_gene: TRBJ2-7; v_gene: TRBV4-2; d_gene: TRBD1; abundance: once; CDR3aa: CASSQDLASRKGAYPYEQYF; CDR3nt: TGTGCCAGCAGCCAAGATCTGGCTAGCCGAAAGGGGGCCTATCCCTACGAGCAGTACTTC
j_gene: TRBJ2-7; v_gene: TRBV4-1; d_gene: .; abundance: .; CDR3aa: CASSQELTYEQYF; CDR3nt: TGCGCCAGCAGCCAAGAACTTACCTACGAGCAGTACTTC
j_gene: TRBJ2-3; v_gene: TRBV7-3; d_gene: TRBD2; abundance: .; CDR3aa: CASSPDLAGGIDTQYF; CDR3nt: TGTGCCAGCAGCCCCGATCTAGCGGGAGGAATTGATACGCAGTATTTT
j_gene: TRBJ2-7; v_gene: TRBV6-6; d_gene: .; abundance: .; CDR3aa: CASSPASEQYF; CDR3nt: TGTGCCAGCAGTCCTGCATCCGAGCAGTACTTC
j_gene: TRBJ1-5; v_gene: TRBV28; d_gene: .; abundance: .; CDR3aa: CASSEDGNQPQHF; CDR3nt: TGTGCCAGCAGTGAGGACGGTAATCAGCCCCAGCATTTT
j_gene: TRBJ1-2; v_gene: TRBV28; d_gene: TRBD1; abundance: .; CDR3aa: CASSSTGGGYTF; CDR3nt: TGTGCCAGCAGTTCTACAGGGGGTGGCTACACCTTC
j_gene: TRBJ2-5; v_gene: TRBV5-1; d_gene: TRBD2; abundance: few; CDR3aa: CASSLGLADQETQYF; CDR3nt: TGCGCCAGCAGCTTGGGACTAGCGGACCAAGAGACCCAGTACTTC
j_gene: TRBJ2-7; v_gene: TRBV27; d_gene: TRBD1; abundance: .; CDR3aa: CASRPTGTGDEQYF; CDR3nt: TGTGCCAGCAGACCAACCGGGACAGGGGACGAGCAGTACTTC
j_gene: TRBJ2-1; v_gene: TRBV7-8; d_gene: TRBD2; abundance: .; CDR3aa: CASSLESRGGPEQFF; CDR3nt: TGTGCCAGCAGCTTAGAGAGCCGGGGGGGGCCCGAGCAGTTCTTC
j_gene: TRBJ1-1; v_gene: TRBV9; d_gene: .; abundance: .; CDR3aa: CASSPDTGYGVTEAFF; CDR3nt: TGTGCCAGCAGCCCCGACACAGGGTACGGGGTAACTGAAGCTTTCTTT
j_gene: TRBJ2-7; v_gene: TRBV28; d_gene: TRBD1; abundance: once; CDR3aa: CASSPGTGGTNPSF; CDR3nt: TGTGCCAGCAGCCCCGGGACAGGGGGTACCAACCCCTCCTTC
j_gene: TRBJ2-5; v_gene: TRBV7-9; d_gene: TRBD1; abundance: .; CDR3aa: CASTPGQGPQETQYF; CDR3nt: TGTGCCAGCACTCCGGGACAGGGGCCCCAAGAGACCCAGTACTTC
j_gene: TRBJ2-7; v_gene: TRBV25-1; d_gene: TRBD1; abundance: once; CDR3aa: CASSALGDRGHEQYF; CDR3nt: TGTGCCAGCAGTGCCCTCGGGGACAGGGGCCACGAGCAGTACTTC
j_gene: TRBJ2-7; v_gene: TRBV28; d_gene: .; abundance: .; CDR3aa: CAINLHRTQPYEQYF; CDR3nt: TGTGCCATCAACCTCCACCGGACCCAACCCTACGAGCAGTACTTC
j_gene: TRBJ2-2; v_gene: TRBV7-8; d_gene: .; abundance: .; CDR3aa: CASSPKGTYGELFF; CDR3nt: TGTGCCAGCAGCCCGAAGGGGACCTACGGGGAGCTGTTTTTT
j_gene: TRBJ1-4; v_gene: TRBV30; d_gene: .; abundance: once; CDR3aa: CAWSPRGRKTLREKLFF; CDR3nt: TGTGCCTGGAGTCCACGGGGCCGTAAGACATTGAGAGAAAAACTGTTTTTT
j_gene: TRBJ2-7; v_gene: TRBV25-1; d_gene: .; abundance: .; CDR3aa: CASSRGADQIYEQYF; CDR3nt: TGTGCCAGCAGTCGCGGAGCAGATCAAATCTACGAGCAGTACTTC
j_gene: TRBJ2-7; v_gene: TRBV14; d_gene: TRBD1; abundance: few; CDR3aa: CASSQPGQVYEQYF; CDR3nt: TGTGCCAGCAGCCAACCGGGACAGGTCTACGAGCAGTACTTC